The 6 T cell receptor beta chains below come from one sample, sequenced in a study of blood T cells in healthy people across ages. Through a sample-barcoded 5' primer and a J-beta primer mix, a second PCR was run for about 6 to 11 cycles. TCRdb fed the 5' RACE reads into MiXCR, producing one record per CDR3 protein. The sample holds approximately 960,000 distinct CDR3 sequences, 25% to 30% seen once. This sample also belongs to another study, concerning T cells of mothers and their children.

The sequenced sample was blood. The receptor set was obtained from a woman in her thirties or forties in good health.

Points on this clonotype: Given a much more abundant clone one base away, this may be a read error. Written as DNA, the CDR3 is TGTGCCAGCAGCTTACGTAGGGCTACCTATAATTCACTCCTCCACTTT. Translating it yields CASSLRRATYNSLLHF. The chain couples TRBV7-2 to TRBJ1-6; D gene ambiguous. The germline V gene encodes CDR1 SGHTA and CDR2 FQGNSA. The CDR3 length is 16 residues.

This clonotype occurred a few times. The chain is built from TRBV18 and TRBJ2-1; the match to TRBD1 covers 7 bases. With V trimmed by 3 bases and J by 6 bases, 14 bases remained unmatched. Germline CDR1 and CDR2: KGHSH and LQKENI. The length of the CDR3 is 17 residues. CDR3 sequence reads: CASSPHPGTASPNEQFF. The CDR3 DNA reads TGTGCCAGCTCACCGCACCCAGGGACAGCAAGCCCCAATGAGCAGTTCTTC.

On this clonotype itself: A read error may be the cause here, since a much bigger clone is one base away. The chain links TRBV7-2 to TRBJ2-7, with 8 bases that match TRBD2. Germline CDR1 and CDR2: SGHTA and FQGNSA. This CDR3 contains 15 residues. CDR3 nucleotide sequence: TGTGCCAGCAGCTTTGGTAGCGGGGCAAGCTACGATCAGTACTTC. Translated, it gives CASSFGSGASYDQYF. The full variable domain, with the rest looked up from reference TRBV7-2 and TRBJ2-7, is GAGVSQSPSNKVTEKGKDVELRCDPISGHTALYWYRQSLGQGLEFLIYFQGNSAPDKSGLPSDRFSAERTGGSVSTLTIQRTQQEDSAVYLCASSFGSGASYDQYFGPGTRLTVT.

In its sample, this clonotype was seen many times. The chain combines TRBV5-1 with TRBJ2-7; D assignment may be TRBD1 or TRBD2 (5 bases each). This CDR3 has 15 residues. V was shortened by 0 bases and J by 0 bases, with 10 bases between the two germline ends. Germline V lookup: CDR1 SGHRS, CDR2 YFSETQ. The CDR3 spells CASSLVAGSSYEQYF. CDR3 coding DNA: TGCGCCAGCAGCTTGGTGGCAGGGAGCTCCTACGAGCAGTACTTC.

Concerning this clonotype: A single base separates this from a much larger clone, so it may be a read error. The V call is TRBV9, the J call TRBJ1-2; the D is unclear. This CDR3 contains 14 residues. Per the germline V gene, CDR1 is SGDLS and CDR2 is YYNGEE. Trimming left V 0 bases short and J 4 bases short, with 10 bases between. The CDR3 bases are TGTGCCAGCAGCGTAGCTCAGGCCTCCTATGGCTACACCTTC. This gives the protein CASSVAQASYGYTF.

Only a few counts were recorded for this clonotype. The gene calls are TRBV7-2 and TRBJ1-5, with unresolved D. V lost 6 bases and J 7 bases, leaving 10 bases between the germline ends. The CDR3 extends over 12 amino acids. CDR1 SGHTA and CDR2 FQGNSA come from the germline V gene. The CDR3 bases are TGTGCCAGCAGTTATCCCGACCAGCCCCAGCATTTT. Protein sequence: CASSYPDQPQHF.